In this sample, the clone carrying this T cell receptor (beta chain) turned up many times. What it binds is not known. The sample originates from a study of T cells in Graves' hyperthyroidism and ophthalmopathy. V gave up 4 bases and J gave up 3 bases; unmatched junction bases: 9. The CDR3 spans 14 residues. Germline values: CDR1 SQVTM, CDR2 ANQGSEA. Authors of the study amplified TCR beta CDR3 regions from RNA transcripts. First-round RT-PCR targeting the TCR CDR3 was performed with the HTBI primer set. TCRdb itself ran the multiplex PCR reads through MiXCR, one entry per CDR3 protein. The sample lists approximately 430,000 distinct CDR3 sequences; approximately 15% were seen once. Study findings and constraints: Appearing also in blood were most of the thyroid clonotypes expanded above 0.001. A model using 13 V-J features told ophthalmopathy apart from stable hyperthyroidism.

The study excluded patients with uncontrolled infection, other autoimmune disease, pregnancy or lactation. This sequence was found in a woman between 18 and 29 years old with Graves' hyperthyroidism. The sequencing sample was made of blood. The chain carries TRBV29-1 and TRBJ2-7; 7 bases fit TRBD1. The CDR3: CSVVVRGTIYEQYF. CDR3 in DNA: TGCAGCGTTGTGGTCAGGGGGACCATCTACGAGCAGTACTTC.